This T cell receptor (beta chain) was identified during a study of cytomegalovirus exposure and HLA in healthy donors. Study-level points and caveats: V- and J-gene trimming of TCR beta was linked (in a later analysis) to a missense DCLRE1C variant.

CDR3 length: 13 residues. Germline CDR1 is MNHNS and CDR2 is SASEGT. Trimming removed 6 bases from V and 7 bases from J, with 12 bases in between. Details on this clone: Its antigen remains unknown.

PCR amplification relied on 60 Vbeta primers (plus 13 Jbeta primers). Sequenced by immunoSEQ multiplex PCR; TCRdb stores in-frame clones only, minus some. The sample has around 190,000 clones, about 78% seen once; the top ten hold over 2%. This chain connects TRBV6-1 to TRBJ1-4; D is unclear. Specimen: PBMCs. The TCR comes from a man aged 55 to 70 in good health and CMV-seronegative. CDR3 region: CASSPIGSEKLFF. The CDR3 DNA reads TGTGCCAGCAGCCCGATCGGTAGTGAAAAACTGTTTTTT.